The 3 T cell receptor beta chains below all came from one sample that was sequenced in a study of identical twins listed by TCRdb under 2016. Receptors were amplified or captured by 5' RACE. Sequencing instrument: Illumina HiSeq 2000. The public reads were reanalyzed by TCRdb: fastp trimming at Q25, MiXCR alignment, in-frame beta chains only. Here each entry gathers all rows of one CDR3 protein and keeps the most common genes and DNA. A total of roughly 250,000 distinct CDR3 sequences appear in this sample, approximately 7% of them only once. The ten largest clonotypes hold roughly 3.9% of the sample. The same data also went into a second study, on yellow fever vaccine responses in identical twins.

Input material: memory (CD45RO+) T cells sorted from blood. The sample's cell subset or site label, in plain terms: CD45RO+ enriched T cells. These receptors all come from a young woman in good health.

V is TRBV12-3 or TRBV12-4 and J is TRBJ2-3; no clear D. This CDR3 region has 15 residues. V was clipped by 5 bases and J by 1 base, with 13 bases between them. In DNA, the CDR3 is TGTGCCAGCAGTATTCAAACTCGTCGCACAGATACGCAGTATTTT. Translation gives CASSIQTRRTDTQYF.

This clonotype was observed at least ten times. The V gene is TRBV28, the J gene TRBJ2-5, with D perhaps assigned TRBD1 or TRBD2 (5 bases each). Between the trimmed V and J ends, which lost 6 bases and 4 bases, there was a span of 18 bases. Germline V gives CDR1 MDHEN, CDR2 SYDVKM. This CDR3 spans 15 amino acids. The CDR3 region is CASSHRDLLAETQYF. CDR3 sequence (DNA): TGTGCCAGCAGCCACCGGGACCTCTTGGCAGAGACCCAGTACTTC.

The chain recombines TRBV29-1 with TRBJ1-2; D perhaps matches TRBD1 (5 bases). The length of the CDR3 is 12 residues. V was shortened by 4 bases and J by 8 bases, with 14 bases between the two germline ends. Germline loops: CDR1 SQVTM, CDR2 ANQGSEA. CDR3 sequence: CSVGPGDGGYTF. The CDR3 DNA reads as TGCAGCGTTGGCCCGGGGGACGGCGGCTACACCTTC.